These T cell receptor beta chains were read from a single sample in a study of blood T cells in healthy people across ages. TCRdb used MiXCR to reprocess the 5' RACE reads, holding one entry per CDR3 protein. The sample includes over 1.5 million distinct CDR3 sequences, around half seen only once; the top ten take more than 2%. The sample comprised blood. The receptors here all came from a woman aged 40-49 years in good health. Both conserved end residues are part of each CDR3. Fields, in order: CDR3 protein, CDR3 DNA, CDR3 length, D gene, J gene, V gene, clone size. A D gene is named only where the DNA matches it firmly. Clone size, where shown, is once, few, many, or a class for clones that have expanded.

CDR3: CASSLVGGGLQETQYF; DNA: TGTGCCAGCAGCTTAGTCGGCGGGGGCCTCCAAGAGACCCAGTACTTC; length: 16; D: .; J: TRBJ2-5; V: TRBV7-2; size: many
CDR3: CASSLVSGGVYYGYTF; DNA: TGTGCCAGCAGCTTAGTATCGGGCGGAGTTTACTATGGCTACACCTTC; length: 16; D: .; J: TRBJ1-2; V: TRBV7-9; size: .
CDR3: CASSVDGGGNTEAFF; DNA: TGTGCCAGCAGCGTAGATGGGGGCGGGAACACTGAAGCTTTCTTT; length: 15; D: .; J: TRBJ1-1; V: TRBV9; size: .
CDR3: CASSSASGLIGTDTQYF; DNA: TGTGCCAGCAGCTCAGCCTCAGGGCTAATAGGGACAGATACGCAGTATTTT; length: 17; D: .; J: TRBJ2-3; V: TRBV13; size: .
CDR3: CASSLDGRSNQPQHF; DNA: TGCGCCAGCAGCTTGGATGGACGGAGCAATCAGCCCCAGCATTTT; length: 15; D: .; J: TRBJ1-5; V: TRBV5-1; size: .
CDR3: CASSQTGERDQYF; DNA: TGTGCCAGCTCACAAACAGGGGAACGCGATCAGTACTTC; length: 13; D: TRBD1; J: TRBJ2-4; V: TRBV18; size: .
CDR3: CSVEGISGASYEQYF; DNA: TGCAGCGTTGAGGGGATTAGCGGGGCCTCCTACGAGCAGTACTTC; length: 15; D: TRBD2; J: TRBJ2-7; V: TRBV29-1; size: .
CDR3: CASSLASASNQGTQYF; DNA: TGTGCCAGCAGCTTAGCGTCGGCTAGCAATCAAGGGACCCAGTACTTC; length: 16; D: .; J: TRBJ2-5; V: TRBV7-2; size: few
CDR3: CASSQVLMNTEAFF; DNA: TGCGCCAGCAGCCAAGTCCTTATGAACACTGAAGCTTTCTTT; length: 14; D: .; J: TRBJ1-1; V: TRBV4-1; size: .
CDR3: CSARRGRAGANVLTF; DNA: TGCAGTGCTAGACGGGGCAGGGCTGGGGCCAACGTCCTGACTTTC; length: 15; D: .; J: TRBJ2-6; V: TRBV20-1; size: few
CDR3: CASSPEHRLSEQYF; DNA: TGTGCCAGCTCACCAGAGCATCGGTTGAGCGAGCAGTACTTC; length: 14; D: .; J: TRBJ2-7; V: TRBV18; size: .
CDR3: CASKAGQANYGYTF; DNA: TGTGCCAGCAAGGCGGGACAGGCCAACTATGGCTACACCTTC; length: 14; D: TRBD1; J: TRBJ1-2; V: TRBV28; size: .
CDR3: CASSAPQTGFNEQFF; DNA: TGTGCCAGCAGTGCCCCCCAGACAGGATTCAATGAGCAGTTCTTC; length: 15; D: .; J: TRBJ2-1; V: TRBV6-1; size: .
CDR3: CASRMGVSGPDTQYF; DNA: TGTGCCAGCAGAATGGGGGTCTCTGGGCCAGATACGCAGTATTTT; length: 15; D: .; J: TRBJ2-3; V: TRBV7-2; size: few
CDR3: CASSLDRGYPYEQYF; DNA: TGTGCCAGCAGCTTGGACAGGGGGTACCCCTACGAGCAGTACTTC; length: 15; D: TRBD1; J: TRBJ2-7; V: TRBV5-5; size: few
CDR3: CASSYSIYESTTEAFF; DNA: TGTGCCAGCAGTTACTCGATATACGAATCGACGACTGAAGCTTTCTTT; length: 16; D: .; J: TRBJ1-1; V: TRBV6-2/TRBV6-3; size: .
CDR3: CASSLALSGAGYTF; DNA: TGTGCCAGCAGCTTAGCGCTAAGCGGAGCGGGCTACACCTTC; length: 14; D: .; J: TRBJ1-2; V: TRBV11-1; size: few
CDR3: CSVEERQGAGDTQYF; DNA: TGCAGCGTTGAGGAGAGACAGGGGGCAGGGGATACGCAGTATTTT; length: 15; D: TRBD1; J: TRBJ2-3; V: TRBV29-1; size: many
CDR3: CSVEGEVGDEQFF; DNA: TGCAGCGTTGAGGGAGAAGTGGGAGATGAGCAGTTCTTC; length: 13; D: .; J: TRBJ2-1; V: TRBV29-1; size: few
CDR3: CASSKTGTGVGWQETQYF; DNA: TGTGCCAGCAGTAAAACAGGTACCGGAGTTGGTTGGCAGGAGACCCAGTACTTC; length: 18; D: .; J: TRBJ2-5; V: TRBV7-9; size: .
CDR3: CASSRFVFDRDRRETQYF; DNA: TGTGCCAGCAGCCGATTTGTATTCGACAGGGATAGGCGGGAGACCCAGTACTTC; length: 18; D: TRBD1; J: TRBJ2-5; V: TRBV7-2; size: few
CDR3: CASSPEGVVTQYF; DNA: TGTGCCAGCAGCCCAGAGGGGGTCGTGACCCAGTACTTC; length: 13; D: .; J: TRBJ2-5; V: TRBV13; size: few
CDR3: CASSQDYQGFEQYF; DNA: TGCGCCAGCAGCCAAGATTACCAGGGGTTCGAGCAGTACTTC; length: 14; D: .; J: TRBJ2-7; V: TRBV4-3; size: few
CDR3: CASRLWGKNTEAFF; DNA: TGTGCCAGCAGGTTGTGGGGAAAGAACACTGAAGCTTTCTTT; length: 14; D: .; J: TRBJ1-1; V: TRBV27; size: .
CDR3: CASSARTGSNEQYF; DNA: TGTGCCAGCAGCGCCCGGACAGGGTCAAATGAGCAGTACTTC; length: 14; D: TRBD1; J: TRBJ2-7; V: TRBV9; size: .
CDR3: CASSLELRAPSGYTF; DNA: TGTGCCAGCAGCTTAGAGCTCAGGGCCCCTTCGGGCTACACCTTC; length: 15; D: .; J: TRBJ1-2; V: TRBV7-2; size: few
CDR3: CASSFRTVNYGYTF; DNA: TGTGCCAGCAGCTTCCGGACGGTTAACTATGGCTACACCTTC; length: 14; D: .; J: TRBJ1-2; V: TRBV3-1; size: .